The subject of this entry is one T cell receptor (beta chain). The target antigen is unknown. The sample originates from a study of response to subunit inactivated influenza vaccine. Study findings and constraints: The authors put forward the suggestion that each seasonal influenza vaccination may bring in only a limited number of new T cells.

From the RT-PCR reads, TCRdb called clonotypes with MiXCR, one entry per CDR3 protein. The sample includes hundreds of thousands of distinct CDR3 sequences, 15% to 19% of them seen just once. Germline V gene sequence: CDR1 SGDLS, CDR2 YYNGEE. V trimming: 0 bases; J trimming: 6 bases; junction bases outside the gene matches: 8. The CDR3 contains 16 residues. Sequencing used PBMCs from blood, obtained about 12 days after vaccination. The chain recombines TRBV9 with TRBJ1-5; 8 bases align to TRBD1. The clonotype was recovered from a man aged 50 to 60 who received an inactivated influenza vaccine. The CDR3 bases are TGTGCCAGCAGCGTAGGGGCAGGGGGCCTAACTCAGCCCCAGCATTTT. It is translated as CASSVGAGGLTQPQHF. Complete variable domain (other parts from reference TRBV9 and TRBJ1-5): DSGVTQTPKHLITATGQRVTLRCSPRSGDLSVYWYQQSLDQGLQFLIQYYNGEERAKGNILERFSAQQFPDLHSELNLSSLELGDSALYFCASSVGAGGLTQPQHFGDGTRLSIL.